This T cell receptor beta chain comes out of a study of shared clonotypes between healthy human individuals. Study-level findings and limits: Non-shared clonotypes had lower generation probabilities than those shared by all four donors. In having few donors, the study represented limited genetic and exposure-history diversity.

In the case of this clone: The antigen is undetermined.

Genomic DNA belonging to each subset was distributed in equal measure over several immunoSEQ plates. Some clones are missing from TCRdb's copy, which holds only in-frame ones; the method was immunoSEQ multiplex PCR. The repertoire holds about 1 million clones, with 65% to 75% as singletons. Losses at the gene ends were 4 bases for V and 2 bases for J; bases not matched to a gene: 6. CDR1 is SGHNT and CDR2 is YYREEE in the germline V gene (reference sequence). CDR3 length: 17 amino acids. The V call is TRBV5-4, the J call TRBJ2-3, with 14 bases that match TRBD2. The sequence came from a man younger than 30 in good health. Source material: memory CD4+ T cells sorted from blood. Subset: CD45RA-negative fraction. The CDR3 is CASSPGLAGVHTDTQYF. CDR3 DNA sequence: TGTGCCAGCAGCCCGGGACTAGCGGGAGTCCACACAGATACGCAGTATTTT. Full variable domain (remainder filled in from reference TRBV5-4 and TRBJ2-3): ETGVTQSPTHLIKTRGQQVTLRCSSQSGHNTVSWYQQALGQGPQFIFQYYREEENGRGNFPPRFSGLQFPNYSSELNVNALELDDSALYLCASSPGLAGVHTDTQYFGPGTRLTVL.